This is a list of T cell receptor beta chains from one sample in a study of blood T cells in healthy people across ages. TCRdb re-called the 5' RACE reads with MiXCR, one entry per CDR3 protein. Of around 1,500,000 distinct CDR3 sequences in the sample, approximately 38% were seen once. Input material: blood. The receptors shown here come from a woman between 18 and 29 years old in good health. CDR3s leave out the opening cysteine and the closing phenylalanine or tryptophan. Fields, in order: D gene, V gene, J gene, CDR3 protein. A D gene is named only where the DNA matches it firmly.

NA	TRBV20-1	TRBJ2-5	SALSRLAQETQY
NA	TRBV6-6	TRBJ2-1	ASSYLRDSGNEQF
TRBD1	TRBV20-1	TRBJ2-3	SASPSAQGLADTQY
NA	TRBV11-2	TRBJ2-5	ASSPNNNEQY
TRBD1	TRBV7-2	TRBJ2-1	ASSLGGTGSNEQF
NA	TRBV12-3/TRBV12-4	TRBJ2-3	ASSPQGRGTDTQY
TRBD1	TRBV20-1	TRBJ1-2	SLRGPAYGYT
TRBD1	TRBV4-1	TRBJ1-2	ASSLQDRRTYGYT
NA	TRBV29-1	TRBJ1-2	SVWGSGNYGYT
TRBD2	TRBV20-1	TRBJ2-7	SASGGALGYEQY
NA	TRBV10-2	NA	ASSGRDVGKGYEQY
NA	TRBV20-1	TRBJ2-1	SAASQAMGNEQF
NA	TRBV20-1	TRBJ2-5	SAHPRSGGETQY
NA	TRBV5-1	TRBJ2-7	ASSLAEGTLNYEQY
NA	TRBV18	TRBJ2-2	ASSPPAGSNTGELF
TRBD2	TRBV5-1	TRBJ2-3	ASSLSYAGGSGDTQY